Below are 25 T cell receptor beta chains sequenced from a single sample in a study of T-cell memory formation after mild COVID-19. TCRdb recomputed calls from the 5' RACE reads with MiXCR, one row per CDR3 protein. The data contain about 470,000 distinct CDR3 sequences, nearly 25% of them singletons. Material: PBMCs or a T cell subset sorted from them (not recorded which). Receptors were obtained from an adult woman who had mild COVID-19 (a few samples of this study predate the infection). Cell type and time point are not known.

The chain couples TRBV9 to TRBJ2-1; TRBD2 aligns across 10 bases. Trimming at V came to 0 bases and at J to 4 bases, leaving 10 bases not matched to a gene. The CDR3 has 18 amino acids. The V gene's germline CDR1 is SGDLS and CDR2 YYNGEE. The CDR3 loop is CASSVAPALTSGYNEQFF. Written as DNA, the CDR3 is TGTGCCAGCAGCGTAGCCCCTGCCTTGACTAGCGGGTACAATGAGCAGTTCTTC.

This clonotype was counted a few times. J is TRBJ1-2 and V is TRBV30; D is unclear. V dropped 0 bases and J dropped 3 bases, with 5 bases sitting between them. The length of the CDR3 is 12 residues. Germline CDR1 is GTSNPN and CDR2 is SVGIG (reference sequence). The CDR3 is CAWSVGDYGYTF. The CDR3 coding sequence is TGTGCCTGGAGTGTTGGGGACTATGGCTACACCTTC.

The CDR3: CASSTFTPGQGVKQFF. The CDR3 region has the DNA TGTGCCAGCAGCACCTTCACCCCGGGACAGGGCGTAAAGCAGTTCTTC. The chain carries TRBV11-3 and TRBJ2-1, with 9 bases that match TRBD1. Losses at the gene ends were 5 bases for V and 11 bases for J; bases not matched to a gene: 16. Looked up from germline, CDR1 is SGHNT and CDR2 is YENEEA. This CDR3 region has 16 residues.

In this sample, this clonotype turned up a few times. V is TRBV7-3 and J is TRBJ2-1, with a weak D call TRBD2 (5 bases). This CDR3 spans 15 amino acids. Trimming cost V 2 bases and J 9 bases, with 17 bases left between them. Germline loops: CDR1 SGHTA, CDR2 FQGTGA. The CDR3 sequence: CASSLRPGNFGEQFF. The CDR3 DNA reads as TGTGCCAGCAGCTTACGGCCGGGGAACTTCGGTGAGCAGTTCTTC.

This clonotype occurred a few times. The rearrangement uses TRBV11-2 and TRBJ2-7; no firm D call. CDR3 length: 13 residues. Between the trimmed V and J ends, which lost 1 base and 3 bases, there was a span of 7 bases. The germline gives CDR1 SGHAT, CDR2 FQNNGV. The CDR3 loop reads CASSLGRLYEQYF. CDR3 DNA sequence: TGTGCCAGCAGCTTAGGACGGCTCTACGAGCAGTACTTC.

The sample holds one count of this clonotype. The chain joins TRBV12-3 or TRBV12-4 to TRBJ1-1; D might be TRBD1 (5 bases). The CDR3 has 12 residues. V lost 7 bases and J 9 bases, leaving 15 bases between the germline ends. The CDR3 nucleotides are TGTGCCAGCACCCGACCGGGGGGAAAAGCTTTCTTT. This encodes CASTRPGGKAFF.

J is TRBJ2-5 and V is TRBV21-1; no check of the table's D call, TRBD1, against the DNA was made. TRBV21-1 is classified as a pseudogene. The CDR3 sequence is 15 residues long. The CDR3 loop is CASSTRDSDWETQYF. CDR3 in DNA: TGTGCCAGCAGCACCCGGGACAGTGACTGGGAGACCCAGTACTTC.

The V gene is TRBV15, the J gene TRBJ2-1; D is unclear. V dropped 0 bases and J dropped 4 bases, with 10 bases sitting between them. The CDR3 consists of 15 residues. CDR1 and CDR2 from the germline V gene are LNHNV and YYDKDF (reference sequence). The CDR3: CATSREWAPYNEQFF. CDR3 DNA sequence: TGTGCCACCAGCAGAGAGTGGGCCCCATACAATGAGCAGTTCTTC.

This chain uses TRBV19 with TRBJ1-1; no reliable D call. V shed 9 bases and J shed 5 bases, with 19 bases lying between them. CDR1 and CDR2 (germline): LNHDA, SQIVND (reference sequence). The CDR3 covers 14 residues. The CDR3 region has the DNA TGTGCCAGCAGCAGAAAGGGTGTGGGGACTGAAGCTTTCTTT. It encodes CASSRKGVGTEAFF.

This clonotype was seen a handful of times. This sequence joins TRBV7-6 and TRBJ2-3, with TRBD2 matching 7 bases. This CDR3 has 17 amino acids. Germline-derived CDR1 and CDR2 are SGHVS and FNYEAQ. V shed 5 bases and J 0 bases; nucleotides not matched to a gene: 11. CDR3 bases: TGTGCCAGCAGCCTCTACGGGGGGACTCTGAGCACAGATACGCAGTATTTT. This translates into CASSLYGGTLSTDTQYF.

The chain employs TRBV2 and TRBJ1-6; 7 bases are shared with TRBD1. This CDR3 comprises 15 residues. Germline values: CDR1 SNHLY, CDR2 FYNNEI. J was trimmed by 7 bases and V by 0 bases; bases with no gene match: 3. CDR3 DNA: TGTGCCAGCAGTGAAGCCCAGGGGGTCAATTCACCCCTCCACTTT. Translating it yields CASSEAQGVNSPLHF.

The chain carries TRBV10-3 and TRBJ2-5; 7 bases agree with TRBD2. CDR1 and CDR2 from the germline V gene are ENHRY and SYGVKD. This CDR3 region has 15 residues. The V segment lost 4 bases and the J segment 6 bases; nucleotides outside the gene matches: 11. The CDR3: CAISARTRWQQTQYF. The CDR3 nucleotides are TGTGCCATCAGTGCTAGGACTAGATGGCAACAGACCCAGTACTTC.

This clonotype came up many times. V and J are TRBV15 and TRBJ2-1; 8 bases line up with TRBD2. This CDR3 has 14 residues. The germline gives CDR1 LNHNV, CDR2 YYDKDF (reference sequence). J lost 7 bases, V lost 1 base, and 3 bases had no gene match. For the CDR3, the DNA is TGTGCCACCAGCAGAGTCGGGAGGGGGAATGAGCAGTTCTTC. As protein: CATSRVGRGNEQFF.

This clonotype has a handful of counts. The chain recombines TRBV5-1 with TRBJ2-1; D gene unclear. CDR3 size: 13 residues. The germline V and J ends were trimmed by 4 bases and 4 bases, with 9 bases remaining between them. In germline, CDR1 is SGHRS, CDR2 YFSETQ. The CDR3 sequence: CASSTDPYNEQFF. The CDR3 DNA follows: TGCGCCAGCAGCACAGACCCGTACAATGAGCAGTTCTTC.

The chain has TRBV5-1 and TRBJ2-7; 13 nucleotides align to TRBD2. J was trimmed by 5 bases and V by 4 bases; bases with no gene match: 9. This CDR3 has 16 residues. Germline V lookup: CDR1 SGHRS, CDR2 YFSETQ. The CDR3 reads CASSPGLAGTVDEQYF. The CDR3 bases are TGCGCCAGCAGCCCGGGACTAGCGGGAACCGTCGACGAGCAGTACTTC.

The chain recombines TRBV30 with TRBJ2-3, with D hard to call. CDR1 is GTSNPN and CDR2 is SVGIG in the germline V gene (reference sequence). V was trimmed by 7 bases and J by 4 bases, leaving 6 bases between them. The CDR3 extends over 10 amino acids. CDR3 coding DNA: TGTGCCTTCTTCGCAGATACGCAGTATTTT. Protein sequence: CAFFADTQYF.

CDR3 sequence (DNA): TGTGCCAGCAGTTTATCAGGGAGGGCTTTCTTT. Translated, it gives CASSLSGRAFF. The gene calls are TRBV12-3 or TRBV12-4 and TRBJ1-1, with TRBD1 as a possible D gene (5 bases). The CDR3 covers 11 residues. Trimming left V 2 bases short and J 11 bases short, with 9 bases between.

V usage is TRBV5-5 and J usage is TRBJ1-3, with D unclear. CDR1 is SGHKS and CDR2 is YYEKEE in the germline V gene (reference sequence). Trimming removed 2 bases from V and 0 bases from J, with 9 bases in between. There are 15 residues in the CDR3. CDR3 protein: CASSLWGSSGNTIYF. The CDR3 DNA sequence: TGTGCCAGCAGCTTATGGGGATCCTCTGGAAACACCATATATTTT. The whole variable domain, remainder taken from reference TRBV5-5 and TRBJ1-3, is DAGVTQSPTHLIKTRGQQVTLRCSPISGHKSVSWYQQVLGQGPQFIFQYYEKEERGRGNFPDRFSARQFPNYSSELNVNALLLGDSALYLCASSLWGSSGNTIYFGEGSWLTVV.

The chain recombines TRBV5-5 with TRBJ2-7; D gene ambiguous. The CDR3 spans 12 residues. Trimming left V 1 base short and J 4 bases short, with 6 bases between. Per germline, CDR1 SGHKS and CDR2 YYEKEE (reference sequence). CDR3 in amino acids: CASSLLNYEQYF. Written as DNA, the CDR3 is TGTGCCAGCAGCTTGTTGAATTACGAGCAGTACTTC.

This clonotype has just a few counts. This rearrangement joins TRBV7-2 to TRBJ2-2; 14 bases line up with TRBD2. Germline V gene sequence: CDR1 SGHTA, CDR2 FQGNSA. With 1 base clipped from V and 7 bases from J, the junction kept 5 bases outside the gene matches. The CDR3 consists of 17 residues. The CDR3 DNA follows: TGTGCCAGCAGCTTAGGACTAGCGGGAGGGCCTAGCGGGGAGCTGTTTTTT. This gives the protein CASSLGLAGGPSGELFF.

This clonotype turned up a few times. The chain employs TRBV2 and TRBJ2-7, with D perhaps TRBD1 (6 bases). Germline values: CDR1 SNHLY, CDR2 FYNNEI. The CDR3 spans 15 residues. Trimming removed 7 bases from V and 0 bases from J, with 16 bases in between. The CDR3 coding sequence is TGTGCCAGCACCCGAGAGGTGGGGGCCTCCTACGAGCAGTACTTC. Amino acid sequence: CASTREVGASYEQYF.

This clonotype was recorded at least ten times. The gene calls are TRBV20-1 and TRBJ2-1, with TRBD2 identical over 10 bases. CDR3 length: 15 amino acids. Germline lookup yields CDR1 DFQATT and CDR2 SNEGSKA (reference sequence). Trimming removed 6 bases from V and 6 bases from J; junction bases left unmatched: 11. The CDR3 nucleotides are TGCAGTGCGCCAACCCTAGCGGGAGCCGGCAATGAGCAGTTCTTC. This translates into CSAPTLAGAGNEQFF.

The V and J genes are TRBV7-2 and TRBJ2-7; possibly TRBD2 for D (6 bases). V gave up 5 bases and J gave up 7 bases, with 18 bases separating them. Germline V gene sequence: CDR1 SGHTA, CDR2 FQGNSA. This CDR3 is built from 14 residues. In DNA form, the CDR3 reads TGTGCCAGCAGCCCAGACTCAGGAGGGAGGGAGCAGTACTTC. Its protein is CASSPDSGGREQYF. Full variable domain (rest looked up from reference TRBV7-2 and TRBJ2-7): GAGVSQSPSNKVTEKGKDVELRCDPISGHTALYWYRQSLGQGLEFLIYFQGNSAPDKSGLPSDRFSAERTGGSVSTLTIQRTQQEDSAVYLCASSPDSGGREQYFGPGTRLTVT.

For the CDR3, the DNA is TGTGCCAGCAGCTCGTCCGGGACAGCAAATTCACCCCTCCACTTT. It yields the protein CASSSSGTANSPLHF. The rearrangement joins TRBV7-9 to TRBJ1-6; 7 bases fit TRBD1. V lost 4 bases to trimming and J lost 7 bases; unmatched junction nucleotides: 7. This CDR3 comprises 15 residues. Per the germline V gene, CDR1 is SEHNR and CDR2 is FQNEAQ (reference sequence). Full variable domain (rest looked up from reference TRBV7-9 and TRBJ1-6): DTGVSQNPRHKITKRGQNVTFRCDPISEHNRLYWYRQTLGQGPEFLTYFQNEAQLEKSRLLSDRFSAERPKGSFSTLEIQRTEQGDSAMYLCASSSSGTANSPLHFGNGTRLTVT.

This clonotype was counted at least ten times. The gene calls are TRBV7-8 and TRBJ2-1; perhaps TRBD1 as D (6 bases). The CDR3 is made up of 16 amino acids. Germline CDR1 SGHVS, CDR2 FQNEAQ. The ends were cut back, 5 bases at V and 3 bases at J, with 17 bases in the middle. CDR3 nucleotides: TGTGCCAGCAGCACCCGGACAGAGAGATACTACAATGAGCAGTTCTTC. Translating gives CASSTRTERYYNEQFF.